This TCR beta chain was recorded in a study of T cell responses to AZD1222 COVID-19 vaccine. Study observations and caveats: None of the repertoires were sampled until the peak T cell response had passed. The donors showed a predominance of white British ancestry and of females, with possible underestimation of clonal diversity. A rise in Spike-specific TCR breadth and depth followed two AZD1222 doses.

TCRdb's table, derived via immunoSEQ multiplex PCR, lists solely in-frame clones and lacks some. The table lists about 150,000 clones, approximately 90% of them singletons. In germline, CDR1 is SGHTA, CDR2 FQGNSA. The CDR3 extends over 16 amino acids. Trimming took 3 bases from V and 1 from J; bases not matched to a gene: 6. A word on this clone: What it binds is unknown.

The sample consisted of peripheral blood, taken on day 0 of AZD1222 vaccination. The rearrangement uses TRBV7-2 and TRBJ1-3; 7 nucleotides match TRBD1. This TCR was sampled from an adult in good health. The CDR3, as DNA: TGTGCCAGCAGCTTTCACAGGGGAACGTCTGGAAACACCATATATTTT. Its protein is CASSFHRGTSGNTIYF. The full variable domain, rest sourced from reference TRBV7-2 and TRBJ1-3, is GAGVSQSPSNKVTEKGKDVELRCDPISGHTALYWYRQSLGQGLEFLIYFQGNSAPDKSGLPSDRFSAERTGGSVSTLTIQRTQQEDSAVYLCASSFHRGTSGNTIYFGEGSWLTVV.